These 9 T cell receptor beta chains originate from one sample sequenced in a study of shared clonotypes between healthy human individuals. Generated by immunoSEQ multiplex PCR, the TCRdb table keeps only in-frame clones and is missing some. The sample shows hundreds of thousands of clones, 95% to 96% of them seen only once. CD8 cells regarded as naive lacked CD45RO, were positively chosen for CCR7, and omitted terminally differentiated effector memory CD45RA+ cells. The specimen sequenced was naive CD8+ T cells sorted from blood. Source of these receptors: a woman aged 25-40 years in good health.

To note about this clone: Other DNA sequences from this sample encode an identical CDR3 as well. The chain combines TRBV6-1 with TRBJ2-7; tentatively, D is TRBD2 (6 bases). Germline V gene sequence: CDR1 MNHNS, CDR2 SASEGT. The CDR3 is 18 amino acids. V was cut by 1 base and J by 4 bases, with 23 bases left in between. CDR3 in amino acids: CASSEDWLRGLRGYEQYF. The CDR3 bases are TGTGCCAGCAGTGAAGATTGGTTGCGGGGCCTTAGAGGGTACGAGCAGTACTTC.

The chain carries TRBV7-9 and TRBJ2-3, with D unresolved. Trimming left V 5 bases short and J 6 bases short, with 18 bases between. The CDR3 runs 15 residues. Germline V gene sequence: CDR1 SEHNR, CDR2 FQNEAQ (reference sequence). This CDR3 reads CASSMSSGGRDTQYF. DNA for the CDR3: TGTGCCAGCAGCATGAGTAGTGGCGGCCGGGATACGCAGTATTTT.

The table lists this clone with a count of one. J is TRBJ2-2 and V is TRBV15; D is ambiguous. V lost 7 bases and J lost 6, with 12 bases in between. CDR3 length equals 13 residues. CDR1 LNHNV and CDR2 YYDKDF come from the germline V gene (reference sequence). This CDR3 is CATMVGGAGELFF. DNA of the CDR3: TGTGCCACCATGGTGGGCGGAGCCGGGGAGCTGTTTTTT.

The J gene is TRBJ2-7, the V gene TRBV11-2; 11 positions agree with TRBD1. Trimming removed 3 bases from V and 6 bases from J; junction bases left unmatched: 4. Germline V gives CDR1 SGHAT, CDR2 FQNNGV. The CDR3 runs to 14 residues. The CDR3, as DNA: TGTGCCAGCAGCTTGGGGACAGGGGGTGTCGAGCAGTACTTC. It is translated as CASSLGTGGVEQYF.

V and J are TRBV10-1 and TRBJ1-1; D not certain. V gave up 0 bases and J gave up 1 base, with 6 bases separating them. Per germline, CDR1 WNHNN and CDR2 SYGVQD (reference sequence). The CDR3 consists of 14 residues. The CDR3 coding sequence is TGCGCCAGCAGTGAGTCCCACGGGAACACTGAAGCTTTCTTT. It codes for CASSESHGNTEAFF.

J is TRBJ2-2 and V is TRBV27; tentatively, D is TRBD1 or TRBD2 (5 bases each). CDR1 and CDR2 from the germline V gene are MNHEY and SMNVEV (reference sequence). The CDR3 extends over 14 amino acids. V was trimmed by 5 bases and J by 8 bases, leaving 15 bases between them. The chain's CDR3 is CASSPGAWEGELFF. The CDR3 DNA sequence: TGTGCCAGCAGTCCCGGGGCGTGGGAGGGGGAGCTGTTTTTT.

This chain joins TRBV20-1 and TRBJ1-2; D is unresolved. The CDR3 has 11 amino acids. Looked up from germline, CDR1 is DFQATT and CDR2 is SNEGSKA (reference sequence). V lost 6 bases and J lost 3, with 8 bases in between. The CDR3 DNA reads TGCAGTGCGAGGAACGACTATGGCTACACCTTC. Its translation is CSARNDYGYTF.

The chain recombines TRBV5-8 with TRBJ2-2; TRBD1 aligns across 7 bases. The CDR3 contains 19 residues. Unmatched junction bases numbered 19, after V lost 4 bases and J lost 4 bases. Germline CDR1 SGHTS, CDR2 YDEGEE. The DNA for the CDR3 is TGTGCCAGCAGCACTTACCCCGACAGGGTGGATGTTCGCACCGGGGAGCTGTTTTTT. It specifies CASSTYPDRVDVRTGELFF.

Only one count was recorded for this clone. The chain links TRBV30 to TRBJ1-5, with D perhaps TRBD1 (6 bases). The germline V gene has CDR1 GTSNPN and CDR2 SVGIG (reference sequence). V was clipped by 0 bases and J by 5 bases, with 14 bases between them. The CDR3 covers 15 residues. CDR3: CAWSVRRQVDQPQHF. As DNA, the CDR3 is TGTGCCTGGAGTGTTCGGAGACAGGTCGATCAGCCCCAGCATTTT. Full variable domain (missing parts from reference TRBV30 and TRBJ1-5): SQTIHQWPATLVQPVGSPLSLECTVEGTSNPNLYWYRQAAGRGLQLLFYSVGIGQISSEVPQNLSASRPQDRQFILSSKKLLLSDSGFYLCAWSVRRQVDQPQHFGDGTRLSIL.